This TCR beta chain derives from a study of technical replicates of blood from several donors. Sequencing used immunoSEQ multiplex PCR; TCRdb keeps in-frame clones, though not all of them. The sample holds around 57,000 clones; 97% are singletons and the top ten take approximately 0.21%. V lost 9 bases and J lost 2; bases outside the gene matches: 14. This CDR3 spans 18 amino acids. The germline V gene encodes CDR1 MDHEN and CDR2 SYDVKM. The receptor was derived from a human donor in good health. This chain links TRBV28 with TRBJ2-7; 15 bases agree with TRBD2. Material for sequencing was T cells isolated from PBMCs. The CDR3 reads CASRAPGLAGGVTYEQYF. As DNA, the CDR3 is TGTGCCAGTAGAGCACCGGGACTAGCGGGGGGAGTTACCTACGAGCAGTACTTC.